This T cell receptor (beta chain) emerged from a study of CXCR3-negative and CXCR3-positive naive CD8 T cells. Study context: Total TRB output reached around 150 million reads, about 1.5 +/- 0.3 million per library. Study results and limitations: Higher TRB CDR3 hydrophobicity marked CXCR3-positive naive cells relative to CXCR3-negative naive cells. For naive cells, CXCR3-negative and CXCR3-positive subsets had similar TRBV-TRBJ usage; for memory cells, usage differed. Diversity ran similarly high across both naive subsets but far lower in memory CD8+ cells.

With respect to this clonotype: Its specificity is unknown.

CD45RO-CCR7+CD27+CD95- cells counted as naive CD8+ T cells. Preparation of TRB cDNA libraries relied on 5' RACE carrying UMI labels. TCRdb derives one entry per CDR3 protein from the 5' RACE reads, leaving out DNA. The sample has 60,000 to 70,000 distinct CDR3 sequences; the top ten hold 0.71%. This TCR was sampled from a human donor in good health. Some clones in this sample may be carry-over from other donors' samples. Sequencing was carried out using naive CXCR3+ CD8+ T cells from blood. This sample's subset: CD45RO-CCR7+CD27+CD95- naive CD8+ T cells expressing CXCR3 (TNR3+).

CDR3 loop: CASSLGGGPTYNEQFF. The rearrangement uses TRBV7-6 and TRBJ2-1; lacking DNA, the TRBD1 call made by TCRdb goes unchecked. The CDR3 spans 16 residues. Germline V gives CDR1 SGHVS, CDR2 FNYEAQ.